These 7 T cell receptor beta chains were sequenced from one sample in a study of blood T cell repertoires in COVID-19 (dated by TCRdb to 2018 to 2021). Receptor amplification or capture employed the immunoSEQ multiplex PCR assay. Not all clones reach the TCRdb copy of this immuneACCESS table, which keeps in-frame sequences only. Checked studies attribute under half of the gap to unresolved V genes and leave the rest unexplained. This sample has over 100,000 clones in its table, and roughly nine tenths of those were observed once. 9.5% to 12% of the sample rests with the top ten. The source material was peripheral blood. These receptor sequences come from a woman in her 70s with COVID-19, enrolled during active disease.

The rearrangement uses TRBV27 and TRBJ1-6; perhaps TRBD1 as D (6 bases). V dropped 6 bases and J dropped 7 bases, with 16 bases sitting between them. The CDR3 spans 15 residues. CDR1 MNHEY and CDR2 SMNVEV come from the germline V gene (reference sequence). CDR3 in amino acids: CASREGGSANSPLHF. The DNA of the CDR3 is TGTGCCAGCAGGGAAGGGGGTTCGGCGAATTCACCCCTCCACTTT.

The CDR3 DNA reads TGTGCCAGCAGCGCCCCCCAAGACACTCGCACAGATACGCAGTATTTT. As protein: CASSAPQDTRTDTQYF. The V call is TRBV5-6, the J call TRBJ2-3; D is unresolved. This CDR3 spans 16 amino acids. V was cut by 4 bases and J by 1 base, with 16 bases left in between. CDR1 SGHDT and CDR2 YYEEEE come from the germline V gene.

The count of this clone is one. This rearrangement joins TRBV19 to TRBJ1-2; D is perhaps TRBD1 (6 bases). Trimming cost V 5 bases and J 0 bases, with 13 bases left between them. From germline, CDR1 is LNHDA and CDR2 SQIVND (reference sequence). The CDR3 consists of 15 residues. The CDR3 DNA reads TGTGCCAGTAGTCCTCGGACAGATGCTAACTATGGCTACACCTTC. As protein: CASSPRTDANYGYTF.

The chain uses TRBV3-1 (or the pseudogene TRBV3-2) and TRBJ2-3; D remains ambiguous. Germline loops: CDR1 LGHDT, CDR2 YNNKEL (reference sequence). The V gene lost 3 bases and the J gene lost 0 bases, with 13 bases spanning the gap. The CDR3 has 16 residues. CDR3 region: CASSHTFSLSTDTQYF. The CDR3 DNA sequence: TGTGCCAGCAGCCATACATTCTCCCTTAGCACAGATACGCAGTATTTT.

V gene TRBV2 combines with J gene TRBJ1-5; D is undetermined. Trimming took 4 bases from V and 1 from J, leaving 14 bases between them. Germline V gives CDR1 SNHLY, CDR2 FYNNEI. The length of the CDR3 is 16 residues. The CDR3 DNA sequence: TGTGCCAGCAGTGGGGAGGCCCCCGGGAGCAATCAGCCCCAGCATTTT. Protein: CASSGEAPGSNQPQHF.

The V and J genes are TRBV3-1 (or the pseudogene TRBV3-2) and TRBJ2-1, with 11 bases that match TRBD2. V gave up 8 bases and J gave up 3 bases; unmatched junction bases: 3. The CDR3 spans 14 residues. CDR1 is LGHDT, CDR2 YNNKEL, per germline (reference sequence). CDR3 bases: TGTGCCAGCGGGGGACTAGCGGACTACAATGAGCAGTTCTTC. Encoded protein: CASGGLADYNEQFF.

A single count supports this clone. This sequence joins TRBV5-6 and TRBJ2-3; 10 bases line up with TRBD2. The CDR3 is 15 residues long. Unmatched junction bases numbered 6, after V lost 4 bases and J lost 4 bases. CDR1 and CDR2 from the germline V gene are SGHDT and YYEEEE. CDR3 sequence: CASSLSGGPSDTQYF. As DNA, the CDR3 is TGTGCCAGCAGCCTTAGCGGGGGGCCCTCAGATACGCAGTATTTT.